Shown below are 19 T cell receptor beta chains from a single sample sequenced in a study of cytomegalovirus exposure and HLA in healthy donors. PCR used 60 Vbeta primers and 13 Jbeta primers. Only in-frame clones appear in the TCRdb table, and some are missing; sequencing was by immunoSEQ multiplex PCR. The sample shows 130,000 to 150,000 clones, 79% of them seen only once. Sequencing was performed on PBMCs. Every receptor here comes from a woman in her forties in good health and CMV-seropositive.

V is TRBV28 and J is TRBJ1-5; D call uncertain. Between the trimmed V and J ends, which lost 7 bases and 0 bases, there was a span of 16 bases. Germline-derived CDR1 and CDR2 are MDHEN and SYDVKM. This CDR3 has 16 amino acids. The CDR3 is CASTPQNTISNQPQHF. The CDR3 DNA follows: TGTGCCAGCACCCCTCAGAACACCATTAGCAATCAGCCCCAGCATTTT.

This chain joins TRBV7-6 and TRBJ2-2; TRBD2 matches at 14 bases. This CDR3 spans 14 amino acids. Germline V gene data show CDR1 as SGHVS and CDR2 as FNYEAQ. The V segment lost 6 bases and the J segment 6 bases; nucleotides outside the gene matches: 0. The CDR3 DNA follows: TGTGCCAGCAGGGGACTAGCGGGGGCCGGGGAGCTGTTTTTT. Amino acid sequence: CASRGLAGAGELFF.

This chain joins TRBV18 and TRBJ2-7; possible D gene TRBD2, 5 bases. Germline-derived CDR1 and CDR2 are KGHSH and LQKENI. The CDR3 has 13 amino acids. The V end lost 3 bases, the J end lost 3 bases, and 9 bases lay between the germline ends. The CDR3, as DNA: TGTGCCAGCTCACCGGGAGAGAACTACGAGCAGTACTTC. Residues: CASSPGENYEQYF.

The J gene is TRBJ1-6, the V gene TRBV11-2; 8 nucleotides align to TRBD1. V trimming: 0 bases; J trimming: 10 bases; junction bases outside the gene matches: 5. Looked up from germline, CDR1 is SGHAT and CDR2 is FQNNGV. The CDR3 is made up of 15 amino acids. CDR3 amino acids: CASSLEGQGPSPLHF. The DNA for the CDR3 is TGTGCCAGCAGCTTAGAAGGACAGGGACCATCACCCCTCCACTTT.

The V call is TRBV5-1, the J call TRBJ1-6, with 8 bases aligning to TRBD1. Per the germline V gene, CDR1 is SGHRS and CDR2 is YFSETQ. The CDR3 is made up of 16 amino acids. The ends lost 3 bases at V and 5 bases at J; junction bases unmatched: 7. In nucleotides, the CDR3 is TGCGCCAGCAGCTCGAGAGGACAGGGAGATAATTCACCCCTCCACTTT. Translated, it gives CASSSRGQGDNSPLHF. Full variable domain (remainder filled in from reference TRBV5-1 and TRBJ1-6): KAGVTQTPRYLIKTRGQQVTLSCSPISGHRSVSWYQQTPGQGLQFLFEYFSETQRNKGNFPGRFSGRQFSNSRSEMNVSTLELGDSALYLCASSSRGQGDNSPLHFGNGTRLTVT.

This chain uses TRBV7-6 with TRBJ1-5, with no clear D. The CDR3 runs to 15 residues. Germline V gene sequence: CDR1 SGHVS, CDR2 FNYEAQ. V was pared by 1 base and J by 3 bases, with 10 bases between. The CDR3 sequence is CASSLEIGFNQPQHF. In nucleotides, the CDR3 is TGTGCCAGCAGCTTAGAGATCGGTTTCAATCAGCCCCAGCATTTT.

The chain combines TRBV27 with TRBJ2-7, with D possibly TRBD1 on 5 matching bases. This CDR3 region has 14 residues. The V and J ends lost 3 bases and 0 bases respectively, with 9 bases between them. Germline assignment: CDR1 MNHEY and CDR2 SMNVEV (reference sequence). In DNA, the CDR3 is TGTGCCAGCAGTTTGACAGCCCGCTCCTACGAGCAGTACTTC. It translates to CASSLTARSYEQYF.

V usage is TRBV6-1 and J usage is TRBJ1-5; tentatively, D is TRBD1 (6 bases). The CDR3 length is 14 residues. Trimming stripped 2 bases from V and 2 bases from J, with 7 bases between. Germline values: CDR1 MNHNS, CDR2 SASEGT. CDR3 sequence (DNA): TGTGCCAGCAGTGAACACAGGGGCAATCAGCCCCAGCATTTT. It yields the protein CASSEHRGNQPQHF.

The chain joins TRBV2 to TRBJ2-1; TRBD2 aligns across 10 bases. The trim removed 4 bases at V and 5 bases at J, leaving 17 bases unmatched. CDR3 length equals 19 residues. The germline V gene has CDR1 SNHLY and CDR2 FYNNEI. The CDR3 nucleotides read TGTGCCAGCAGTGTATTCAGAGGAACCGGGACTAGCGCTAACAATGAGCAGTTCTTC. It yields the protein CASSVFRGTGTSANNEQFF.

This rearrangement joins TRBV7-3 to TRBJ2-1, with D perhaps matching TRBD1 (5 bases). V was trimmed by 6 bases and J by 10 bases, leaving 16 bases between them. The V gene's germline CDR1 is SGHTA and CDR2 FQGTGA. CDR3 length: 13 amino acids. Written as DNA, the CDR3 is TGTGCCAGCAGTACGGGTCCCGCAGGGGAGCAGTTCTTC. Its protein is CASSTGPAGEQFF.

This rearrangement joins TRBV6-1 to TRBJ1-5; weak D call: TRBD1 (5 bases). This CDR3 is built from 13 residues. V gave up 7 bases and J gave up 3 bases, with 10 bases separating them. Germline values: CDR1 MNHNS, CDR2 SASEGT. CDR3 nucleotides: TGTGCCAGCATGCCCAGGGACAATCAGCCCCAGCATTTT. Encoded protein: CASMPRDNQPQHF.

V and J are TRBV19 and TRBJ2-5, with D tentatively TRBD1 (5 bases). Trimming shortened V by 5 bases and J by 2 bases, and 18 bases separated the two germline ends. This CDR3 contains 16 residues. Germline V gene lookup returns CDR1 LNHDA and CDR2 SQIVND (reference sequence). CDR3 amino acids: CASSSTDREMQETQYF. The CDR3 DNA follows: TGTGCCAGTAGTTCCACCGACAGAGAGATGCAAGAGACCCAGTACTTC.

The chain recombines TRBV10-3 with TRBJ2-5, with D possibly being TRBD2 (5 bases). The CDR3 loop spans 14 amino acids. Deletions cut 3 bases from V and 4 bases from J, with 12 bases between. Germline V gene lookup returns CDR1 ENHRY and CDR2 SYGVKD. The CDR3 sequence is CAISDYLAGETQYF. In DNA, the CDR3 is TGTGCCATCAGTGACTACCTGGCGGGAGAGACCCAGTACTTC.

V gene TRBV2 combines with J gene TRBJ1-1; D possibly corresponds to TRBD1 (5 bases). The CDR3 loop spans 12 amino acids. The V end lost 6 bases, the J end lost 9 bases, and 14 bases lay between the germline ends. Germline CDR1 is SNHLY and CDR2 is FYNNEI. The CDR3 reads CASSTRGFQAFF. The DNA for the CDR3 is TGTGCCAGCAGCACAAGGGGATTCCAAGCTTTCTTT.

V gene TRBV11-2 combines with J gene TRBJ1-1; 8 bases agree with TRBD1. Germline loops: CDR1 SGHAT, CDR2 FQNNGV. This CDR3 is 15 amino acids long. V gave up 1 base and J gave up 5 bases; unmatched junction bases: 6. CDR3 loop: CASSLAQGAGTEAFF. In DNA, the CDR3 is TGTGCCAGCAGCTTAGCGCAGGGGGCCGGGACTGAAGCTTTCTTT.

The chain combines TRBV29-1 with TRBJ1-5, with a weak D call TRBD1 (6 bases). In germline, CDR1 is SQVTM, CDR2 ANQGSEA. Trimming took 4 bases from V and 0 from J, leaving 10 bases between them. The CDR3 loop spans 14 amino acids. CDR3 region: CSVADSISNQPQHF. The CDR3 DNA sequence: TGCAGCGTTGCGGACAGTATTAGCAATCAGCCCCAGCATTTT. The variable domain in full, completed from reference TRBV29-1 and TRBJ1-5, reads SAVISQKPSRDICQRGTSLTIQCQVDSQVTMMFWYRQQPGQSLTLIATANQGSEATYESGFVIDKFPISRPNLTFSTLTVSNMSPEDSSIYLCSVADSISNQPQHFGDGTRLSIL.

This chain connects TRBV6-6 to TRBJ1-2; weak D call: TRBD1 (6 bases). Germline V lookup: CDR1 MNHNY, CDR2 SVGAGI (reference sequence). V was clipped by 2 bases and J by 7 bases, with 11 bases between them. This CDR3 comprises 13 residues. This chain's CDR3 is CASSYGGASGYTF. As DNA, the CDR3 is TGTGCCAGCAGTTACGGGGGGGCTAGTGGCTACACCTTC.

About this clone: Additional DNA sequences in this sample encode the identical CDR3. The chain joins TRBV29-1 to TRBJ2-2, with D perhaps TRBD2 (6 bases). Trimming shortened V by 1 base and J by 3 bases, and 6 bases separated the two germline ends. There are 13 residues in the CDR3. CDR1 is SQVTM, CDR2 ANQGSEA, per germline. The CDR3 is CSVEAGDTGELFF. In nucleotides, the CDR3 is TGCAGCGTTGAAGCGGGGGACACCGGGGAGCTGTTTTTT.

The chain has TRBV19 and TRBJ2-1; D ambiguous. Germline lookup yields CDR1 LNHDA and CDR2 SQIVND (reference sequence). CDR3 length: 13 amino acids. Trimming cost V 4 bases and J 5 bases, with 9 bases left between them. In DNA form, the CDR3 reads TGTGCCAGTAGTAGGAGACCGAACAATGAGCAGTTCTTC. This gives the protein CASSRRPNNEQFF.